The present T cell receptor beta chain was sequenced within a study of blood T cell repertoires in COVID-19. Study context: Samples came from the United States, Italy and Spain, spanning acute and convalescent COVID-19. T cells, B-cell-depleted T cells, or PBMCs supplied cDNA or gDNA.

In its sample, this clone was seen a few times. Authors' methods: By means of reference gene primer amplification, nucleated cell counts were estimated. Repertoires were generated with immunoSEQ multiplex PCR, while TCRdb's copy carries only in-frame clones and drops some. The V and J calls and clone size are taken from that table; D and trimming were inferred from the DNA. The sample holds 80,000 to 95,000 clones; roughly nine tenths are singletons and the top ten take about 1.7%. J gave up 5 bases and V 7 bases, and 8 bases lay outside the gene matches. Germline V gene lookup returns CDR1 LNHDA and CDR2 SQIVND (reference sequence). CDR3 length equals 14 residues.

V usage is TRBV19 and J usage is TRBJ1-5, with 7 positions matching TRBD1. This TCR was recovered from a human donor with active COVID-19. The donor label of this sample is uncertain. What was sequenced was peripheral blood. As DNA, the CDR3 is TGTGCCAGTACCGTGCTCCAGGGGGATCAGCCCCAGCATTTT. Translating gives CASTVLQGDQPQHF. The whole variable domain, remainder taken from reference TRBV19 and TRBJ1-5, is DGGITQSPKYLFRKEGQNVTLSCEQNLNHDAMYWYRQDPGQGLRLIYYSQIVNDFQKGDIAEGYSVSREKKESFPLTVTSAQKNPTAFYLCASTVLQGDQPQHFGDGTRLSIL.